The 25 T cell receptor beta chains given below trace back to one sample, sequenced in a study of a mutant IDH1 vaccine in newly diagnosed glioma. The time point: baseline, week 1 (first vaccination visit). Treatment reported: pre-vaccination baseline after standard-of-care therapy. The protocol was immunoSEQ multiplex PCR, while the TCRdb copy is restricted to in-frame clones and leaves out a portion. The sample holds under 25,000 clones, 85% to 95% seen once. The material sequenced was PBMCs, taken from a glioma patient treated with radiotherapy, temozolomide or both. The origin of the receptors is a man aged 40-49 years with glioma.

The genes are TRBV19 and TRBJ2-1, with 8 bases aligning to TRBD2. CDR1 and CDR2 (germline): LNHDA, SQIVND (reference sequence). V shed 1 base, J shed 6 bases, and the junction held 14 bases outside the gene matches. The CDR3 extends over 18 amino acids. The CDR3: CASSIGVKSGRVFNEQFF. CDR3 in DNA: TGTGCCAGTAGTATAGGAGTAAAGAGCGGGAGAGTGTTCAATGAGCAGTTCTTC.

This chain links TRBV11-2 with TRBJ2-1; D gene ambiguous. CDR3 size: 12 residues. Germline V gene sequence: CDR1 SGHAT, CDR2 FQNNGV. The V end lost 1 base, the J end lost 10 bases, and 8 bases lay between the germline ends. DNA of the CDR3: TGTGCCAGCAGCTTAGTTCATGGGGAGCAGTTCTTC. It yields the protein CASSLVHGEQFF.

The chain has TRBV9 and TRBJ2-7; D might be TRBD1 (5 bases). Trimming left V 0 bases short and J 5 bases short, with 12 bases between. CDR1 is SGDLS and CDR2 is YYNGEE in the germline V gene. The CDR3 is 14 residues long. The CDR3 sequence is CASSVDLTVHEQYF. The CDR3 DNA sequence: TGTGCCAGCAGCGTAGATCTGACAGTTCACGAGCAGTACTTC.

The V call is TRBV4-1, the J call TRBJ2-2; TRBD2 aligns across 7 bases. The V segment lost 8 bases and the J segment 1 base; nucleotides outside the gene matches: 4. CDR3 length equals 14 residues. Germline V gene data show CDR1 as MGHRA and CDR2 as YSYEKL. The CDR3 reads CASSSGVNTGELFF. The DNA for the CDR3 is TGCGCCAGCTCCAGCGGGGTGAACACCGGGGAGCTGTTTTTT.

The genes are TRBV6-5 and TRBJ1-3; no clear D gene. The ends were cut back, 2 bases at V and 2 bases at J, with 10 bases in the middle. Germline-derived CDR1 and CDR2 are MNHEY and SVGAGI. This CDR3 has 15 amino acids. The chain's CDR3 is CASSYTHLAGNTIYF. The CDR3 nucleotides are TGTGCCAGCAGTTACACCCACCTGGCTGGAAACACCATATATTTT.

The genes are TRBV6-5 and TRBJ1-6, with D perhaps TRBD1 (5 bases). CDR3 length: 14 amino acids. Germline V gene data show CDR1 as MNHEY and CDR2 as SVGAGI. V lost 1 base, J lost 8 bases, and 9 bases lay in between. The CDR3 spells CASSYFGGDSPLHF. DNA of the CDR3: TGTGCCAGCAGTTACTTTGGGGGGGATTCACCCCTCCACTTT.

The chain uses TRBV6-5 and TRBJ1-2; unclear D gene. The germline gives CDR1 MNHEY, CDR2 SVGAGI. The V and J ends lost 7 bases and 2 bases respectively, with 11 bases between them. The CDR3 extends over 13 amino acids. In nucleotides, the CDR3 is TGTGCCAGCAAGCGGAGGGAGAACTATGGCTACACCTTC. Amino acids: CASKRRENYGYTF.

V gene TRBV30 combines with J gene TRBJ1-2; no reliable D call. V lost 3 bases and J lost 2, with 4 bases in between. CDR1 is GTSNPN and CDR2 is SVGIG in the germline V gene (reference sequence). This CDR3 contains 11 residues. The DNA of the CDR3 is TGTGCCTGGAGCAGGAACTATGGCTACACCTTC. Its translation: CAWSRNYGYTF.

The CDR3 region is CASSQPGGNQPQHF. CDR3 bases: TGCGCCAGCAGCCAACCAGGGGGCAATCAGCCCCAGCATTTT. The rearrangement links TRBV4-1 to TRBJ1-5; perhaps TRBD1 as D (6 bases). The germline V gene encodes CDR1 MGHRA and CDR2 YSYEKL. V dropped 2 bases and J dropped 2 bases, with 7 bases sitting between them. This CDR3 has 14 residues.

The count of this clone is one. The chain recombines TRBV5-1 with TRBJ2-5; TRBD2 aligns across 13 bases. There are 15 residues in the CDR3. J was trimmed by 7 bases and V by 1 base; bases with no gene match: 4. From germline, CDR1 is SGHRS and CDR2 YFSETQ. The CDR3: CASSLSTSGRGTQYF. The CDR3, as DNA: TGCGCCAGCAGCTTGTCAACTAGCGGGAGGGGGACCCAGTACTTC.

The genes are TRBV5-1 and TRBJ1-2, with TRBD1 matching 7 bases. CDR1 and CDR2 (germline): SGHRS, YFSETQ. V shed 0 bases and J 4 bases; nucleotides not matched to a gene: 3. The CDR3 consists of 14 residues. The CDR3: CASSLEGAGYGYTF. The CDR3, as DNA: TGCGCCAGCAGCTTGGAGGGGGCGGGCTATGGCTACACCTTC.

This rearrangement joins TRBV30 to TRBJ2-1, with a possible D match to TRBD1 (5 bases). CDR3 length equals 13 residues. Germline assignment: CDR1 GTSNPN and CDR2 SVGIG (reference sequence). V lost 0 bases, J lost 6 bases, and 9 bases lay in between. The CDR3 region has the DNA TGTGCCTGGAGTGTACAGGCGTTCAATGAGCAGTTCTTC. This translates into CAWSVQAFNEQFF.

CDR3 loop: CASSRTLADTQYF. The CDR3 DNA follows: TGTGCCAGCAGCCGTACCCTAGCAGATACGCAGTATTTT. The chain employs TRBV5-6 and TRBJ2-3; D uncertain. The CDR3 runs 13 residues. Deletions cut 4 bases from V and 4 bases from J, with 10 bases between. Germline CDR1 is SGHDT and CDR2 is YYEEEE.

This chain's CDR3 is CASSATGQDIYNEQFF. In DNA, the CDR3 is TGTGCCAGCAGTGCCACGGGACAGGACATATACAATGAGCAGTTCTTC. This sequence joins TRBV25-1 and TRBJ2-1, with 8 bases that match TRBD1. Germline assignment: CDR1 MGHDK and CDR2 SYGVNS. CDR3 length: 16 amino acids. J lost 4 bases, V lost 4 bases, and 9 bases had no gene match.

V and J are TRBV30 and TRBJ1-3; no reliable D call. The V gene lost 4 bases and the J gene lost 1 base, with 5 bases spanning the gap. The CDR3 has 12 residues. CDR1 is GTSNPN, CDR2 SVGIG, per germline (reference sequence). The CDR3 bases are TGTGCCTGGAAACGATCTGGAAACACCATATATTTT. Translation: CAWKRSGNTIYF. The full variable domain, its missing parts supplied by reference TRBV30 and TRBJ1-3, is SQTIHQWPATLVQPVGSPLSLECTVEGTSNPNLYWYRQAAGRGLQLLFYSVGIGQISSEVPQNLSASRPQDRQFILSSKKLLLSDSGFYLCAWKRSGNTIYFGEGSWLTVV.

The V gene is TRBV5-6, the J gene TRBJ2-7, with D possibly being TRBD1 (6 bases). V lost 0 bases and J lost 3, with 10 bases in between. CDR3 length: 14 amino acids. The germline V gene has CDR1 SGHDT and CDR2 YYEEEE. CDR3 sequence: CASSLDRTDYEQYF. CDR3 bases: TGTGCCAGCAGCTTGGATCGGACAGACTACGAGCAGTACTTC.

The J gene is TRBJ2-1, the V gene TRBV4-3, with a possible D match to TRBD2 (7 bases). Germline V CDR1 and CDR2: LGHNA, YSLEER. The CDR3 has 15 amino acids. The V and J ends lost 3 bases and 8 bases respectively, with 17 bases between them. The CDR3 loop is CASSQGGGDVDEQFF. CDR3 DNA: TGCGCCAGCAGCCAGGGAGGGGGGGACGTAGATGAGCAGTTCTTC.

The rearrangement uses TRBV9 and TRBJ1-4; 9 positions agree with TRBD1. The CDR3 totals 15 residues. V shed 3 bases and J 8 bases; nucleotides not matched to a gene: 8. Germline V gene lookup returns CDR1 SGDLS and CDR2 YYNGEE. Here the CDR3 reads CASSAHGQGIEKLFF. CDR3 nucleotide sequence: TGTGCCAGCAGCGCCCACGGACAGGGGATCGAAAAACTGTTTTTT.

J is TRBJ2-1 and V is TRBV14; D perhaps matches TRBD2 (6 bases). Germline V gene lookup returns CDR1 SGHDN and CDR2 FVKESK. Deletions cut 5 bases from V and 4 bases from J, with 15 bases between. The CDR3 is 15 amino acids. CDR3 region: CASSNRRGTYNEQFF. In DNA, the CDR3 is TGTGCCAGCAGCAACAGGAGGGGTACTTACAATGAGCAGTTCTTC. Using reference TRBV14 and TRBJ2-1 for the parts outside the CDR3, the full variable domain is EAGVTQFPSHSVIEKGQTVTLRCDPISGHDNLYWYRRVMGKEIKFLLHFVKESKQDESGMPNNRFLAERTGGTYSTLKVQPAELEDSGVYFCASSNRRGTYNEQFFGPGTRLTVL.

V gene TRBV19 combines with J gene TRBJ2-3; D unresolved. V lost 6 bases and J 0 bases, leaving 13 bases between the germline ends. This CDR3 region has 15 residues. Germline CDR1 reads LNHDA; CDR2 reads SQIVND (reference sequence). CDR3 sequence reads: CASRVKAFSTDTQYF. CDR3 sequence (DNA): TGTGCCAGTAGGGTGAAGGCTTTTAGCACAGATACGCAGTATTTT.

The CDR3 region is CASSPRGARAGYNEQFF. CDR3 DNA: TGTGCCAGCAGCCCCCGGGGCGCCAGGGCGGGCTACAATGAGCAGTTCTTC. The V and J genes are TRBV7-9 and TRBJ2-1; tentatively, D is TRBD1 or TRBD2 (5 bases each). Trimming took off 5 bases at V and 3 bases at J, with 20 bases between the two ends. This CDR3 is built from 17 residues. CDR1 is SEHNR, CDR2 FQNEAQ, per germline (reference sequence). The full variable domain, rest sourced from reference TRBV7-9 and TRBJ2-1, is DTGVSQNPRHKITKRGQNVTFRCDPISEHNRLYWYRQTLGQGPEFLTYFQNEAQLEKSRLLSDRFSAERPKGSFSTLEIQRTEQGDSAMYLCASSPRGARAGYNEQFFGPGTRLTVL.

The chain employs TRBV10-3 and TRBJ1-6; no reliable D call. The ends were cut back, 3 bases at V and 12 bases at J, with 15 bases in the middle. This CDR3 has 14 residues. Germline V gene data show CDR1 as ENHRY and CDR2 as SYGVKD. The CDR3 protein is CAISDLQTRGPLHF. CDR3 coding DNA: TGTGCCATCAGTGATCTCCAAACACGAGGACCCCTCCACTTT.

The chain combines TRBV10-3 with TRBJ2-7; 9 bases map to TRBD2. The junction had 7 bases not matched to a gene; V was cut back by 3 bases and J by 4 bases. The CDR3 has 15 amino acids. Germline assignment: CDR1 ENHRY and CDR2 SYGVKD. The CDR3 loop is CAISDPGTSLYEQYF. The DNA for the CDR3 is TGTGCCATCAGTGATCCCGGGACTAGCCTATACGAGCAGTACTTC.

CDR3: CASSLRGDRFEADTEAFF. CDR3 nucleotides: TGTGCCAGCAGCTTGAGGGGCGACAGGTTCGAGGCTGACACTGAAGCTTTCTTT. The rearrangement joins TRBV5-5 to TRBJ1-1; possible D gene TRBD1, 6 bases. V lost 1 base and J 3 bases, leaving 22 bases between the germline ends. CDR1 and CDR2 (germline): SGHKS, YYEKEE (reference sequence). CDR3 length: 18 residues.

J is TRBJ2-1 and V is TRBV13, with 11 bases that match TRBD2. The CDR3 has 16 amino acids. V was pared by 1 base and J by 5 bases, with 4 bases of the junction left unmatched. Germline V gene lookup returns CDR1 PRHDT and CDR2 FYEKMQ (reference sequence). CDR3: CASSLEASGRNNEQFF. The DNA for the CDR3 is TGTGCCAGCAGCTTAGAGGCTAGCGGGAGGAACAATGAGCAGTTCTTC.